Only a few counts were recorded for the clone carrying this TCR beta chain. This entry comes from a study of human T cells and chemical hapten exposure. Across the study: Patients had diphenylcyclopropenone applied to the scalp weekly throughout the approximately 22-week study.

The time point is: pre-sensitization, week 0. Specified treatment: therapeutic diphenylcyclopropenone sensitization with weekly scalp DPC. Whole blood, unfractionated, served as the material for total RNA extraction. TCRdb re-derived calls from the RACE reads in MiXCR, one entry per CDR3 protein. The sample lists 250,000 to 300,000 distinct CDR3 sequences; around 7.3% were seen once. Germline lookup yields CDR1 SGHRS and CDR2 YFSETQ. The CDR3 consists of 16 residues. Trimming removed 0 bases from V and 1 base from J, with 10 bases in between. The sample consisted of whole blood, taken in connection with sensitization to the hapten diphenylcyclopropenone (DPC). The chain is built from TRBV5-1 and TRBJ2-2, with D perhaps matching TRBD1 (5 bases). The TCR originated in a young man with alopecia areata. Some clones in this sample may be carry-over from other donors' samples. The CDR3 DNA reads as TGCGCCAGCAGCTTGGTAGGGGCTCTGAACACCGGGGAGCTGTTTTTT. Amino acids: CASSLVGALNTGELFF.